The 25 T cell receptor beta chains given below trace back to one sample, sequenced in a study of T cell repertoires in cytomegalovirus infection. MiXCR was run by TCRdb on the reads, yielding one entry per CDR3 protein. The sample consists of roughly 990,000 distinct CDR3 sequences, less than 35% of them appearing once. The antigens for these receptors are not known. The specimen comprised cultured CD8+ T cells from PBMCs, sampled from culture after CMV antigen stimulation. All receptors derive from a human donor in good health (CMV status not recorded). Some clones in this sample may be carry-over from other donors' samples.

The genes are TRBV29-1 and TRBJ1-1; 10 bases match TRBD1. The CDR3 is made up of 18 amino acids. The germline V gene has CDR1 SQVTM and CDR2 ANQGSEA. V shed 3 bases and J 4 bases; nucleotides not matched to a gene: 17. This chain's CDR3 is CSVDGLGQGRGGTTEAFF. The CDR3 coding sequence is TGCAGCGTTGACGGGCTGGGACAGGGGAGGGGGGGGACCACTGAAGCTTTCTTT. The full variable domain, completed using reference TRBV29-1 and TRBJ1-1, is SAVISQKPSRDICQRGTSLTIQCQVDSQVTMMFWYRQQPGQSLTLIATANQGSEATYESGFVIDKFPISRPNLTFSTLTVSNMSPEDSSIYLCSVDGLGQGRGGTTEAFFGQGTRLTVV.

This clonotype was observed at least ten times. The gene calls are TRBV7-6 and TRBJ1-1; unclear D gene. The V and J ends lost 2 bases and 11 bases respectively, with 15 bases between them. The CDR3 is 13 amino acids. CDR1 and CDR2 from the germline V gene are SGHVS and FNYEAQ. This chain's CDR3 is CASSLPSGSVAFF. Here the CDR3 DNA reads TGTGCCAGCAGCTTACCATCGGGGAGCGTGGCTTTCTTT.

This clonotype was detected a few times. This chain connects TRBV11-2 to TRBJ2-1, with a weak D call TRBD2 (6 bases). The ends were cut back, 5 bases at V and 8 bases at J, with 10 bases in the middle. Germline V gene lookup returns CDR1 SGHAT and CDR2 FQNNGV. This CDR3 comprises 12 residues. The CDR3 here is CASSQWGDEQFF. The CDR3 DNA is TGTGCCAGCAGCCAGTGGGGGGATGAGCAGTTCTTC.

V is TRBV7-2 and J is TRBJ2-7; D gene uncertain. Trimming took 1 base from V and 2 from J, leaving 12 bases between them. This CDR3 is built from 15 residues. The germline gives CDR1 SGHTA, CDR2 FQGNSA. The CDR3 DNA follows: TGTGCCAGCAGCTTAGACCTTCGCCCCCCCTACGAGCAGTACTTC. It yields the protein CASSLDLRPPYEQYF. Full variable domain (missing parts from reference TRBV7-2 and TRBJ2-7): GAGVSQSPSNKVTEKGKDVELRCDPISGHTALYWYRQSLGQGLEFLIYFQGNSAPDKSGLPSDRFSAERTGGSVSTLTIQRTQQEDSAVYLCASSLDLRPPYEQYFGPGTRLTVT.

As DNA, the CDR3 is TGCGCCAGCAGTGACAGGGAGAGGGAGCAGTACTTC. It specifies CASSDREREQYF. This chain links TRBV10-1 with TRBJ2-7; D possibly uses TRBD1 or TRBD2 (5 bases each). The germline gives CDR1 WNHNN, CDR2 SYGVQD (reference sequence). The CDR3 is 12 residues long. V was pared by 3 bases and J by 7 bases, with 10 bases between.

The chain employs TRBV4-2 and TRBJ2-1, with D unclear. CDR3 length: 16 amino acids. Germline V gene sequence: CDR1 LGHNA, CDR2 YNFKEQ. The germline V and J ends were trimmed by 0 bases and 0 bases, with 9 bases remaining between them. The CDR3 DNA follows: TGTGCCAGCAGCCAAGATGGGTCCGCCTCCTACAATGAGCAGTTCTTC. The encoded protein is CASSQDGSASYNEQFF.

The table lists this clonotype with a few counts. The V and J genes are TRBV7-3 and TRBJ2-7, with TRBD1 as a possible D gene (6 bases). Germline CDR1 SGHTA, CDR2 FQGTGA. Trimming left V 0 bases short and J 0 bases short, with 21 bases between. The CDR3 runs to 19 residues. The CDR3 loop is CASSLTSRGVGSSSYEQYV. The DNA for the CDR3 is TGTGCCAGCAGCTTAACTTCCAGGGGAGTAGGTTCAAGCTCCTACGAGCAGTACGTC.

This clonotype came up many times. The genes are TRBV7-8 and TRBJ1-5; the match to TRBD1 covers 7 bases. The V segment lost 3 bases and the J segment 2 bases; nucleotides outside the gene matches: 1. The germline V gene has CDR1 SGHVS and CDR2 FQNEAQ. The CDR3 is 14 residues long. In nucleotides, the CDR3 is TGTGCCAGCAGCTTGGGGACAGGCAATCAGCCCCAGCATTTT. It yields the protein CASSLGTGNQPQHF.

The chain couples TRBV29-1 to TRBJ2-7; perhaps TRBD1 as D (5 bases). The CDR3 is 16 amino acids. Germline CDR1 and CDR2: SQVTM and ANQGSEA. V was trimmed by 0 bases and J by 1 base, leaving 16 bases between them. The CDR3 sequence is CSVEDLGRDNSYEQYF. The CDR3, as DNA: TGCAGCGTTGAAGATCTTGGCAGGGATAATTCCTACGAGCAGTACTTC.

The rearrangement joins TRBV27 to TRBJ1-5; TRBD1 is a possible D gene (6 bases). V lost 8 bases, J lost 7 bases, and 18 bases lay in between. Germline V lookup: CDR1 MNHEY, CDR2 SMNVEV (reference sequence). There are 14 residues in the CDR3. CDR3 sequence (DNA): TGTGCCAGCGGACTATCCTCACAGGGACAGCCCCAGCATTTT. Protein: CASGLSSQGQPQHF.

In its sample, this clonotype was seen many times. The rearrangement joins TRBV7-8 to TRBJ2-3, with D possibly being TRBD1 or TRBD2 (6 bases each). Deletions cut 5 bases from V and 5 bases from J, with 20 bases between. The CDR3 extends over 16 amino acids. Germline CDR1 is SGHVS and CDR2 is FQNEAQ. The CDR3 loop is CASSVRGGQVQDTQYF. The CDR3 nucleotides read TGTGCCAGCAGCGTGAGAGGGGGGCAGGTCCAAGATACGCAGTATTTT. The full variable domain, in which reference TRBV7-8 and TRBJ2-3 provide the parts outside the CDR3, is GAGVSQSPRYKVAKRGQDVALRCDPISGHVSLFWYQQALGQGPEFLTYFQNEAQLDKSGLPSDRFFAERPEGSVSTLKIQRTQQEDSAVYLCASSVRGGQVQDTQYFGPGTRLTVL.

The chain employs TRBV5-6 and TRBJ2-1; weak D call: TRBD1 (6 bases). The germline CDR1 and CDR2 sequences are SGHDT and YYEEEE. The CDR3 has 13 amino acids. V was pared by 3 bases and J by 10 bases, with 14 bases between. In nucleotides, the CDR3 is TGTGCCAGCAGCTCAATACAGGGTGGCGAGCAGTTCTTC. Protein product: CASSSIQGGEQFF.

The V and J genes are TRBV11-1 and TRBJ2-5; the match to TRBD2 covers 13 bases. The CDR3 covers 17 residues. CDR1 and CDR2 (germline): SGHAT, FQDESV (reference sequence). V was pared by 4 bases and J by 3 bases, with 8 bases of the junction left unmatched. The CDR3 region is CASSSKSGLAGEETQYF. The CDR3 bases are TGTGCCAGCAGCTCAAAGAGTGGACTAGCGGGGGAAGAGACCCAGTACTTC. Combining the CDR3 with reference TRBV11-1 and TRBJ2-5 gives the whole variable domain EAEVAQSPRYKITEKSQAVAFWCDPISGHATLYWYRQILGQGPELLVQFQDESVVDDSQLPKDRFSAERLKGVDSTLKIQPAELGDSAMYLCASSSKSGLAGEETQYFGPGTRLLVL.

This clonotype was seen a few times. The chain links TRBV7-8 to TRBJ1-5; D may be TRBD1 (5 bases). Germline assignment: CDR1 SGHVS and CDR2 FQNEAQ. V was cut by 1 base and J by 6 bases, with 13 bases left in between. This CDR3 is 15 amino acids long. The CDR3 nucleotides are TGTGCCAGCAGCTTAGTCGGGGGGGGAGGTCAGCCCCAGCATTTT. Translation: CASSLVGGGGQPQHF.

The rearrangement uses TRBV2 and TRBJ2-3, with D tentatively TRBD2 (6 bases). The germline gives CDR1 SNHLY, CDR2 FYNNEI. Trimming removed 4 bases from V and 1 base from J, with 15 bases in between. This CDR3 comprises 16 residues. The CDR3 coding sequence is TGTGCCAGCAGTGCCAGAACTAGCTGGGGCACAGATACGCAGTATTTT. Encoded protein: CASSARTSWGTDTQYF.

Details on this clonotype: A single base separates this from a much larger clone, so it may be a read error. The rearrangement joins TRBV28 to TRBJ2-5; 7 nucleotides line up with TRBD1. Germline lookup yields CDR1 MDHEN and CDR2 SYDVKM. With 3 bases clipped from V and 6 bases from J, the junction kept 22 bases outside the gene matches. This CDR3 has 19 residues. The CDR3 DNA sequence: TGTGCCAGCAGTTTTTTAGTGTTCCTTCCGGGACAGAAATCACAGACCCAGTACTTC. Residues: CASSFLVFLPGQKSQTQYF.

This chain links TRBV12-3 or TRBV12-4 with TRBJ1-5; D uncertain. The CDR3 is 13 amino acids. V lost 8 bases and J 3 bases, leaving 11 bases between the germline ends. The CDR3 reads CASRLSFNQPQHF. DNA for the CDR3: TGTGCCAGCCGATTATCGTTCAATCAGCCCCAGCATTTT.

This clonotype showed up just a few times. The chain joins TRBV7-6 to TRBJ1-4; 7 nucleotides match TRBD1. V shed 2 bases, J shed 7 bases, and the junction held 4 bases outside the gene matches. CDR3 length equals 14 residues. The germline V gene has CDR1 SGHVS and CDR2 FNYEAQ. CDR3 coding DNA: TGTGCCAGCAGCTTACAGGGGGAGTCTGAAAAACTGTTTTTT. Translating gives CASSLQGESEKLFF.

This clonotype was seen a handful of times. V usage is TRBV6-1 and J usage is TRBJ2-7; D may be TRBD2 (6 bases). This CDR3 contains 13 residues. Germline V gene sequence: CDR1 MNHNS, CDR2 SASEGT. V was clipped by 3 bases and J by 3 bases, with 9 bases between them. The CDR3 coding sequence is TGTGCCAGCAGTGAGGTTAGCGGCTACGAGCAGTACTTC. It codes for CASSEVSGYEQYF.

Ten or more counts support this clonotype. The chain carries TRBV7-9 and TRBJ2-1; 10 bases map to TRBD1. The CDR3 has 16 amino acids. Germline CDR1 SEHNR, CDR2 FQNEAQ (reference sequence). Trimming cost V 1 base and J 1 base; bases outside gene matches: 1. The CDR3 is CASSLGGQGSYNEQFF. The CDR3 DNA follows: TGTGCCAGCAGCTTAGGGGGACAGGGGTCCTACAATGAGCAGTTCTTC.

This clonotype was seen a few times. The rearrangement links TRBV6-6 to TRBJ1-5, with D unclear. The V gene lost 5 bases and the J gene lost 6 bases, with 5 bases spanning the gap. This CDR3 has 11 amino acids. Germline V CDR1 and CDR2: MNHNY, SVGAGI (reference sequence). The CDR3 spells CASSPGQPQHF. CDR3 in DNA: TGTGCCAGCAGTCCGGGTCAGCCCCAGCATTTT.

The sample holds a few counts of this clonotype. V is TRBV6-4 and J is TRBJ2-7; 8 bases are shared with TRBD1. Trimming removed 0 bases from V and 3 bases from J; junction bases left unmatched: 16. CDR1 is MRHNA, CDR2 SNTAGT, per germline. The CDR3 runs 19 residues. The CDR3 sequence: CASSDSRGPPWAFVYEQYV. The CDR3, as DNA: TGTGCCAGCAGTGACTCCAGGGGGCCTCCTTGGGCCTTTGTCTACGAGCAGTACGTC.

About this clonotype: This probably arose from a read error, given a far larger clone one base away. This chain joins TRBV7-6 and TRBJ2-3; possible D gene TRBD1, 5 bases. The CDR3 length is 13 residues. The V gene's germline CDR1 is SGHVS and CDR2 FNYEAQ. CDR3 in DNA: TGTGCCAGCAGCCCGAGAAGCACAGGTACGCAGTATTTT. Translating gives CASSPRSTGTQYF. Full variable domain (remainder filled in from reference TRBV7-6 and TRBJ2-3): GAGVSQSPRYKVTKRGQDVALRCDPISGHVSLYWYRQALGQGPEFLTYFNYEAQQDKSGLPNDRFSAERPEGSISTLTIQRTEQRDSAMYRCASSPRSTGTQYFGPGTRLTVL.

V gene TRBV6-6 combines with J gene TRBJ2-1; D is unresolved. With 6 bases removed from V and 9 bases from J, the gap between germline ends came to 9 bases. CDR1 is MNHNY, CDR2 SVGAGI, per germline (reference sequence). The CDR3 has 11 residues. The CDR3 here is CASRDGLEQFF. The CDR3 DNA is TGTGCCAGCAGAGATGGGCTTGAGCAGTTCTTC.

The rearrangement joins TRBV27 to TRBJ1-1; TRBD1 aligns across 7 bases. V shed 2 bases, J shed 4 bases, and the junction held 7 bases outside the gene matches. The germline gives CDR1 MNHEY, CDR2 SMNVEV (reference sequence). The CDR3 extends over 15 amino acids. Written as DNA, the CDR3 is TGTGCCAGCAGTTTAATAGGGGGCAAAGGCACTGAAGCTTTCTTT. The encoded protein is CASSLIGGKGTEAFF.